The 25 T cell receptor beta chains presented below share a single source sample, sequenced in a study of T cell repertoires in cytomegalovirus infection. A single record per CDR3 protein comes from TCRdb applying MiXCR to the reads. The sample lists about 740,000 distinct CDR3 sequences; about a third were seen once. Material for sequencing was PBMCs. The receptors were sampled from a human donor in good health (CMV status not recorded). Some clones in this sample may be carry-over from other donors' samples.

Regarding this clonotype: A read error may account for a junction end that differs from germline. The V call is TRBV28, the J call TRBJ1-2; D is possibly TRBD1 (5 bases). Germline CDR1 MDHEN, CDR2 SYDVKM. This CDR3 is built from 14 residues. CDR3 protein: CASGLSDTSYGYTF. Here the CDR3 DNA reads TGTGCCAGCGGTTTATCGGACACCAGCTATGGCTACACCTTC.

In its sample, this clonotype was seen once. The chain uses TRBV28 and TRBJ1-1; 7 nucleotides line up with TRBD1. Germline lookup yields CDR1 MDHEN and CDR2 SYDVKM. CDR3 length: 14 residues. Unmatched junction bases numbered 4, after V lost 3 bases and J lost 3 bases. DNA for the CDR3: TGTGCCAGCAGTTTGGAGACAGGGTACACTGAAGCTTTCTTT. It translates to CASSLETGYTEAFF.

The CDR3 reads CASSLLMTGENEKLFF. The CDR3 nucleotides read TGTGCCAGCAGCTTACTGATGACAGGGGAAAATGAAAAACTGTTTTTT. The chain has TRBV7-9 and TRBJ1-4, with 8 bases lining up with TRBD1. The V segment lost 2 bases and the J segment 5 bases; nucleotides outside the gene matches: 7. This CDR3 region has 16 residues. Germline V gene data show CDR1 as SEHNR and CDR2 as FQNEAQ (reference sequence). The full variable domain, in which reference TRBV7-9 and TRBJ1-4 provide the parts outside the CDR3, is DTGVSQNPRHKITKRGQNVTFRCDPISEHNRLYWYRQTLGQGPEFLTYFQNEAQLEKSRLLSDRFSAERPKGSFSTLEIQRTEQGDSAMYLCASSLLMTGENEKLFFGSGTQLSVL.

J is TRBJ2-2 and V is TRBV24-1; TRBD1 agrees at 11 bases. This CDR3 region has 17 residues. Germline-derived CDR1 and CDR2 are KGHDR and SFDVKD. V lost 1 base, J lost 4 bases, and 4 bases stayed unmatched. The CDR3 sequence: CATSDFSGTGGTGELFF. The CDR3 coding sequence is TGTGCCACCAGTGATTTTTCCGGGACAGGGGGCACCGGGGAGCTGTTTTTT.

Only a few counts were recorded for this clonotype. This chain uses TRBV6-6 with TRBJ2-4; D gene uncertain. CDR1 is MNHNY and CDR2 is SVGAGI in the germline V gene (reference sequence). CDR3 length equals 14 residues. The ends were cut back, 6 bases at V and 1 base at J, with 10 bases in the middle. The CDR3 region is CASRAPGAKNIQYF. CDR3 nucleotides: TGTGCCAGCAGAGCCCCTGGTGCCAAAAACATTCAGTACTTC.

This clonotype was detected only a few times. The gene calls are TRBV20-1 and TRBJ1-3, with D uncertain. The V end lost 1 base, the J end lost 4 bases, and 5 bases lay between the germline ends. This CDR3 is 12 amino acids long. The germline CDR1 and CDR2 sequences are DFQATT and SNEGSKA (reference sequence). The chain's CDR3 is CSARAPGNTIYF. The CDR3 nucleotides read TGCAGTGCTAGAGCCCCGGGAAACACCATATATTTT.

The chain employs TRBV6-6 and TRBJ1-3; unclear D gene. Germline V gene lookup returns CDR1 MNHNY and CDR2 SVGAGI (reference sequence). The CDR3 covers 11 residues. The V gene lost 6 bases and the J gene lost 8 bases, with 8 bases spanning the gap. Written as DNA, the CDR3 is TGTGCCAGCAGATTCCGAGACACCATATATTTT. This sequence encodes CASRFRDTIYF.

The chain combines TRBV7-6 with TRBJ2-1; 9 bases agree with TRBD1. The CDR3 sequence is 16 residues long. V lost 2 bases, J lost 6 bases, and 8 bases stayed unmatched. The germline CDR1 and CDR2 sequences are SGHVS and FNYEAQ. For the CDR3, the DNA is TGTGCCAGCAGCTTACGCCAGGACAGGGGAGGCAATGAGCAGTTCTTC. Protein: CASSLRQDRGGNEQFF. The whole variable domain, remainder taken from reference TRBV7-6 and TRBJ2-1, is GAGVSQSPRYKVTKRGQDVALRCDPISGHVSLYWYRQALGQGPEFLTYFNYEAQQDKSGLPNDRFSAERPEGSISTLTIQRTEQRDSAMYRCASSLRQDRGGNEQFFGPGTRLTVL.

V is TRBV20-1 and J is TRBJ1-2, with D uncertain. CDR1 DFQATT and CDR2 SNEGSKA come from the germline V gene (reference sequence). The CDR3 sequence is 14 residues long. The V end lost 1 base, the J end lost 4 bases, and 13 bases lay between the germline ends. DNA for the CDR3: TGCAGTGCTAGAGGAGGGTCGGGAGGCTATGGCTACACCTTC. This sequence encodes CSARGGSGGYGYTF.

There are a few counts of this clonotype. The rearrangement links TRBV20-1 to TRBJ2-7; D gene ambiguous. Per germline, CDR1 DFQATT and CDR2 SNEGSKA (reference sequence). This CDR3 region has 10 residues. Trimming pared 3 bases from V and 9 bases from J, leaving 9 bases between. The CDR3 is CSASKPRQYF. CDR3 nucleotides: TGCAGTGCTAGCAAGCCGAGGCAGTACTTC.

This chain connects TRBV11-2 to TRBJ1-2; the D gene is possibly TRBD1 (5 bases). This CDR3 is 15 amino acids long. Trimming took off 3 bases at V and 4 bases at J, with 15 bases between the two ends. The germline V gene encodes CDR1 SGHAT and CDR2 FQNNGV. The CDR3 protein is CASSLDQGTGYGYTF. The CDR3, as DNA: TGTGCCAGCAGCTTGGATCAGGGTACAGGCTATGGCTACACCTTC.

The chain has TRBV14 and TRBJ1-1; D not certain. Germline V gene data show CDR1 as SGHDN and CDR2 as FVKESK. The CDR3 sequence is 17 residues long. Trimming removed 3 bases at V and 1 base at J, with 18 bases between. CDR3 protein: CASSHFPVENENTEAFF. The CDR3 DNA sequence: TGTGCCAGCAGCCATTTCCCGGTAGAAAATGAGAACACTGAAGCTTTCTTT.

J is TRBJ2-5 and V is TRBV14, with TRBD1 identical over 7 bases. The CDR3 has 16 amino acids. Germline V CDR1 and CDR2: SGHDN, FVKESK. The J segment lost 2 bases and the V segment lost 1 base, leaving 7 bases of the junction unmatched. This CDR3 reads CASSQVATGWQETQYF. The CDR3 DNA is TGTGCCAGCAGCCAAGTCGCGACAGGGTGGCAAGAGACCCAGTACTTC.

The chain recombines TRBV2 with TRBJ2-5, with 9 bases aligning to TRBD2. Trimming cost V 7 bases and J 5 bases; bases outside gene matches: 11. Germline lookup yields CDR1 SNHLY and CDR2 FYNNEI. The CDR3 is made up of 15 amino acids. This CDR3 is CASTLGLAELETQYF. DNA for the CDR3: TGTGCCAGCACCCTGGGACTAGCAGAGCTCGAGACCCAGTACTTC. Full variable domain (outside the CDR3, taken from reference TRBV2 and TRBJ2-5): EPEVTQTPSHQVTQMGQEVILRCVPISNHLYFYWYRQILGQKVEFLVSFYNNEISEKSEIFDDQFSVERPDGSNFTLKIRSTKLEDSAMYFCASTLGLAELETQYFGPGTRLLVL.

V is TRBV20-1 and J is TRBJ2-7; D gene unclear. The V end was cut by 7 bases, the J end by 3 bases, with 13 bases between. The CDR3 sequence is 12 residues long. Germline V CDR1 and CDR2: DFQATT, SNEGSKA (reference sequence). CDR3 nucleotide sequence: TGCAGTGTCACGGACCCACGCTACGAGCAGTACTTC. Residues: CSVTDPRYEQYF.

This clonotype was recorded at least ten times. V and J are TRBV7-6 and TRBJ1-1; 8 nucleotides match TRBD1. CDR3 size: 13 residues. After removal of 5 bases from V and 5 bases from J, the junction contained 4 bases not matched to a gene. CDR1 is SGHVS, CDR2 FNYEAQ, per germline. CDR3 region: CASSPTGGTEAFF. The CDR3 DNA sequence: TGTGCCAGCAGCCCTACAGGGGGAACTGAAGCTTTCTTT. The full variable domain, its missing parts supplied by reference TRBV7-6 and TRBJ1-1, is GAGVSQSPRYKVTKRGQDVALRCDPISGHVSLYWYRQALGQGPEFLTYFNYEAQQDKSGLPNDRFSAERPEGSISTLTIQRTEQRDSAMYRCASSPTGGTEAFFGQGTRLTVV.

Points on this clonotype: This may come from a read error, since a much larger clone is one base off. This chain connects TRBV5-6 to TRBJ1-1; D is unresolved. The CDR3 contains 15 residues. Trimming cost V 4 bases and J 0 bases, with 13 bases left between them. Germline CDR1 reads SGHDT; CDR2 reads YYEEEE. CDR3 sequence reads: CASSRVSDVNTEAFF. The CDR3 nucleotides are TGTGCCAGCAGCCGGGTATCGGACGTGAACACTGAAGCTTTCTTT.

V gene TRBV19 combines with J gene TRBJ2-3; D gene uncertain. This CDR3 comprises 11 residues. V was trimmed by 7 bases and J by 4 bases, leaving 6 bases between them. CDR1 is LNHDA, CDR2 SQIVND, per germline (reference sequence). As DNA, the CDR3 is TGTGCCAGTACTGACGCAGATACGCAGTATTTT. This sequence encodes CASTDADTQYF. The complete variable domain, with remaining parts taken from reference TRBV19 and TRBJ2-3, reads DGGITQSPKYLFRKEGQNVTLSCEQNLNHDAMYWYRQDPGQGLRLIYYSQIVNDFQKGDIAEGYSVSREKKESFPLTVTSAQKNPTAFYLCASTDADTQYFGPGTRLTVL.

This clonotype was observed a handful of times. The chain combines TRBV7-2 with TRBJ1-6; D gene uncertain. Trimming removed 5 bases from V and 14 bases from J, with 13 bases in between. The V gene's germline CDR1 is SGHTA and CDR2 FQGNSA. The CDR3 length is 12 residues. In DNA form, the CDR3 reads TGTGCCAGCAGCCCGACGAGGGTGGCCCTCCACTTT. Protein: CASSPTRVALHF.

This clonotype was found many times. The chain combines TRBV7-2 with TRBJ1-1, with D possibly TRBD1 on 5 matching bases. The CDR3 loop spans 15 amino acids. CDR1 and CDR2 from the germline V gene are SGHTA and FQGNSA. V was trimmed by 2 bases and J by 0 bases, leaving 10 bases between them. The CDR3 DNA reads as TGTGCCAGCAGCTTATCTACAGGCTTGAACACTGAAGCTTTCTTT. Translation: CASSLSTGLNTEAFF.

V and J are TRBV5-1 and TRBJ1-4; a weak D match, TRBD1 (5 bases). CDR1 SGHRS and CDR2 YFSETQ come from the germline V gene. The V gene lost 2 bases and the J gene lost 5 bases, with 10 bases spanning the gap. This CDR3 is 14 amino acids long. The CDR3 spells CASSFQGGNEKLFF. CDR3 bases: TGCGCCAGCAGCTTCCAGGGCGGGAATGAAAAACTGTTTTTT.

Only a few counts were recorded for this clonotype. The chain recombines TRBV30 with TRBJ1-3, with D perhaps TRBD1 (6 bases). Trimming shortened V by 2 bases and J by 0 bases, and 8 bases separated the two germline ends. CDR1 is GTSNPN, CDR2 SVGIG, per germline (reference sequence). This CDR3 region has 14 residues. CDR3 DNA: TGTGCCTGGAGTACAGGGAGCTCTGGAAACACCATATATTTT. This encodes CAWSTGSSGNTIYF.

The rearrangement uses TRBV4-1 and TRBJ2-7, with 7 positions matching TRBD1. Per the germline V gene, CDR1 is MGHRA and CDR2 is YSYEKL. This CDR3 contains 17 residues. V trimming: 4 bases; J trimming: 2 bases; junction bases outside the gene matches: 14. The CDR3 coding sequence is TGCGCCAGCAGCCGAAGCTTCTCCGGGGACAGAGCCTACGAGCAGTACTTC. Amino acids: CASSRSFSGDRAYEQYF.

This clonotype has only a few counts. The chain recombines TRBV12-3 or TRBV12-4 with TRBJ2-1; 12 bases align to TRBD2. V lost 1 base to trimming and J lost 13 bases; unmatched junction nucleotides: 5. The CDR3 is 14 residues long. The CDR3 here is CASSLGTSGKFQFF. The CDR3, as DNA: TGTGCCAGCAGTTTAGGGACTAGCGGGAAGTTTCAGTTCTTC.

In its sample, this clonotype was seen a few times. V is TRBV28 and J is TRBJ1-5, with D perhaps matching TRBD1 (5 bases). Germline V lookup: CDR1 MDHEN, CDR2 SYDVKM. V was pared by 7 bases and J by 9 bases, with 22 bases between. The CDR3 has 15 amino acids. The CDR3 region has the DNA TGTGCCAGCACCCCCGGAGGGGCAGCTCAGGGGCCCCAGCATTTT. Encoded protein: CASTPGGAAQGPQHF.